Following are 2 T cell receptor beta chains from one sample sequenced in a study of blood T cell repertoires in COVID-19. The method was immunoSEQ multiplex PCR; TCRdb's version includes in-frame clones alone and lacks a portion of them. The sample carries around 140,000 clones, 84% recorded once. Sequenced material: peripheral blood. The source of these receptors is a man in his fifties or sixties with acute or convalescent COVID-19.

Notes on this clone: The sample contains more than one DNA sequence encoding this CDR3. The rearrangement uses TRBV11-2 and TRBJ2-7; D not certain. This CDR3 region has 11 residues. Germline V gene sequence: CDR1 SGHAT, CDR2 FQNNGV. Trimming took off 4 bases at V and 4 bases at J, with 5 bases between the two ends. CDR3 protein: CASSSLYEQYF. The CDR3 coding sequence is TGTGCCAGCAGCTCCCTTTACGAGCAGTACTTC.

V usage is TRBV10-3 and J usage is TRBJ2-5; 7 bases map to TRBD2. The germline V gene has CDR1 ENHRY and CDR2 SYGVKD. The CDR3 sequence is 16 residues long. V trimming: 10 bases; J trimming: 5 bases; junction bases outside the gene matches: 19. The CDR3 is CATSGFERGQRETQYF. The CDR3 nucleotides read TGTGCCACCTCTGGGTTTGAGCGGGGTCAAAGGGAGACCCAGTACTTC.